The clone carrying this T cell receptor (beta chain) was observed many times. The sample belongs to a study of T cells after yellow fever vaccination. TCRdb fed the 5' RACE reads into MiXCR, producing one record per CDR3 protein. The sample gives about 320,000 distinct CDR3 sequences, approximately 4.3% of which show up once; approximately 20% is in the top ten. Sequences were derived from PBMCs, sampled 15 days after the yellow fever booster vaccination. This clonotype originated in a man in his late teens or twenties who received the YFV17D yellow fever vaccine.

DNA for the CDR3: TGTGCCTGGAGTGTACTAGGCGGCGTCCTTTCGCTTCAGTACTTC. Translating it yields CAWSVLGGVLSLQYF. The genes are TRBV30 and TRBJ2-4; D may be TRBD2 (5 bases). The germline V and J ends were trimmed by 0 bases and 11 bases, with 20 bases remaining between them. CDR3 size: 15 residues. The germline gives CDR1 GTSNPN, CDR2 SVGIG (reference sequence).